This entry lists 5 T cell receptor beta chains sequenced from one sample in a study of cytomegalovirus exposure and HLA in healthy donors. With 60 Vbeta and 13 Jbeta primers, the PCR was carried out. Clones were sequenced by immunoSEQ multiplex PCR, and TCRdb holds only the in-frame ones, with some missing. The sample holds about 150,000 clones; approximately 61% are singletons and the top ten take approximately 1.7%. Specimen: PBMCs. The source is a human donor in good health.

This clone was recorded a few times. The chain uses TRBV15 and TRBJ2-7, with 8 bases matching TRBD1. Trimming removed 1 base from V and 4 bases from J; junction bases left unmatched: 9. The CDR3 is 16 residues long. The germline CDR1 and CDR2 sequences are LNHNV and YYDKDF (reference sequence). CDR3 in DNA: TGTGCCACCAGCAGAGCCCGGCAGGGGGCTAGGTACGAGCAGTACTTC. Residues: CATSRARQGARYEQYF.

The chain employs TRBV4-1 and TRBJ1-4; tentatively, D is TRBD1 (5 bases). CDR3 length: 16 residues. Germline CDR1 and CDR2: MGHRA and YSYEKL. Trimming shortened V by 0 bases and J by 6 bases, and 14 bases separated the two germline ends. This CDR3 is CASSQEPGLRYEKLFF. The CDR3 DNA reads as TGCGCCAGCAGCCAAGAGCCAGGGTTGAGGTATGAAAAACTGTTTTTT.

The chain carries TRBV6-6 and TRBJ1-1; no clear D. The CDR3 is 13 amino acids. Trimming cost V 5 bases and J 10 bases, with 17 bases left between them. Germline CDR1 MNHNY, CDR2 SVGAGI (reference sequence). For the CDR3, the DNA is TGTGCCAGCAGTCCGGATCGGGATAGTACAGCTTTCTTT. It specifies CASSPDRDSTAFF.

J is TRBJ1-1 and V is TRBV6-1; D is perhaps TRBD1 (5 bases). Trimming took 1 base from V and 3 from J, leaving 9 bases between them. This CDR3 spans 14 amino acids. Germline V lookup: CDR1 MNHNS, CDR2 SASEGT. The CDR3 sequence is CASSEGGTYTEAFF. The CDR3 nucleotides are TGTGCCAGCAGTGAAGGCGGGACTTACACTGAAGCTTTCTTT.

The rearrangement joins TRBV7-9 to TRBJ2-7; unclear D gene. The V end lost 5 bases, the J end lost 2 bases, and 16 bases lay between the germline ends. The CDR3 has 15 residues. The germline V gene has CDR1 SEHNR and CDR2 FQNEAQ (reference sequence). The CDR3 protein is CASSPYQDRPYEQYF. CDR3 bases: TGTGCCAGCAGCCCCTATCAGGATAGACCCTACGAGCAGTACTTC. Full variable domain (outside the CDR3, taken from reference TRBV7-9 and TRBJ2-7): DTGVSQNPRHKITKRGQNVTFRCDPISEHNRLYWYRQTLGQGPEFLTYFQNEAQLEKSRLLSDRFSAERPKGSFSTLEIQRTEQGDSAMYLCASSPYQDRPYEQYFGPGTRLTVT.